This T cell receptor (beta chain) comes out of a study of blood T cell repertoires in COVID-19. Background on the study: The samples span acute and convalescent COVID-19 from the United States, Italy and Spain. From T cells, B-cell-depleted T cells, or PBMCs came the material, which was cDNA or gDNA.

Original data processing: It was from reference gene primer amplification that nucleated cell counts were estimated. Using immunoSEQ multiplex PCR, the repertoire was profiled, and TCRdb retains in-frame clones only, with some absent. The V and J calls and clone size come from that table; D and trimming were worked out from the DNA. The sample lists around 30,000 clones; around 87% were seen once. V lost 1 base and J lost 7, with 8 bases in between. The germline gives CDR1 SGHNT, CDR2 YENEEA. The CDR3 is made up of 13 amino acids. The chain links TRBV11-3 to TRBJ2-1, with a possible D match to TRBD2 (5 bases). The receptor was isolated from a human donor in a cohort sampled during active COVID-19. The donor label of this sample is uncertain. Specimen: peripheral blood. The CDR3 sequence is CASSLGRWNEQFF. The DNA for the CDR3 is TGTGCCAGCAGCTTAGGGAGGTGGAATGAGCAGTTCTTC.